The table lists the clone carrying this T cell receptor beta chain with a count of one. V lost 3 bases, J lost 8 bases, and 13 bases stayed unmatched. Germline lookup yields CDR1 KGHSH and CDR2 LQKENI. This CDR3 has 16 residues. The record originates from a study of blood T cell repertoires in COVID-19. For the study at large: PBMCs, B-cell-depleted T cells, or T cells provided the cDNA or gDNA that made up the material.

In the study's own analysis: Counts of nucleated cells, estimated from reference gene primer amplification, were obtained. Generated by immunoSEQ multiplex PCR, the TCRdb table keeps only in-frame clones and is missing some. The V and J calls and the clone size are those of that table, but D and trimming were determined from the DNA. The data show about 110,000 clones, approximately 67% seen once. The sequence was collected from a woman aged 55-69 years with acute or convalescent COVID-19. The material sequenced was peripheral blood. The rearrangement uses TRBV18 and TRBJ2-1; the match to TRBD2 covers 7 bases. The CDR3 spells CASSPGLGGGRDEQFF. CDR3 bases: TGTGCCAGCTCACCTGGGCTTGGCGGGGGTCGGGATGAGCAGTTCTTC. Based on the CDR3 plus reference TRBV18 and TRBJ2-1, the full variable domain is NAGVMQNPRHLVRRRGQEARLRCSPMKGHSHVYWYRQLPEEGLKFMVYLQKENIIDESGMPKERFSAEFPKEGPSILRIQQVVRGDSAAYFCASSPGLGGGRDEQFFGPGTRLTVL.